Included here is one T cell receptor (beta chain) sequence, with context. Its target is unknown. These data originate in a study of CD8 T cells in Susac syndrome. Random hexamers were used to reverse transcribe roughly 0.5 to 1 ug of RNA. A multiplex approach, immunoSEQ multiplex PCR, amplified TCR beta CDR3 across 54 Vbeta and 13 Jbeta. TCRdb fed the immunoSEQ multiplex PCR reads into MiXCR, producing one record per CDR3 protein. Among over 350,000 distinct CDR3 sequences, more than 80% were seen once, and the ten largest hold 0.12%. Study-level points and caveats: The study conceded that relatively few individuals underwent its TCR sequencing and HLA analysis.

Sequencing targeted TCR beta in blood CD8+ and CD4+ T cells. The V gene's germline CDR1 is MNHEY and CDR2 SMNVEV (reference sequence). The ends were cut back, 4 bases at V and 3 bases at J, with 12 bases in the middle. The CDR3 runs 14 residues. The chain employs TRBV27 and TRBJ1-1; D is uncertain. This TCR derives from a human donor with multiple sclerosis. The sample consisted of CD8+ T cells from PBMCs. CDR3: CASSYGYADTEAFF. The CDR3 DNA follows: TGTGCCAGCAGTTACGGGTATGCGGACACTGAAGCTTTCTTT.